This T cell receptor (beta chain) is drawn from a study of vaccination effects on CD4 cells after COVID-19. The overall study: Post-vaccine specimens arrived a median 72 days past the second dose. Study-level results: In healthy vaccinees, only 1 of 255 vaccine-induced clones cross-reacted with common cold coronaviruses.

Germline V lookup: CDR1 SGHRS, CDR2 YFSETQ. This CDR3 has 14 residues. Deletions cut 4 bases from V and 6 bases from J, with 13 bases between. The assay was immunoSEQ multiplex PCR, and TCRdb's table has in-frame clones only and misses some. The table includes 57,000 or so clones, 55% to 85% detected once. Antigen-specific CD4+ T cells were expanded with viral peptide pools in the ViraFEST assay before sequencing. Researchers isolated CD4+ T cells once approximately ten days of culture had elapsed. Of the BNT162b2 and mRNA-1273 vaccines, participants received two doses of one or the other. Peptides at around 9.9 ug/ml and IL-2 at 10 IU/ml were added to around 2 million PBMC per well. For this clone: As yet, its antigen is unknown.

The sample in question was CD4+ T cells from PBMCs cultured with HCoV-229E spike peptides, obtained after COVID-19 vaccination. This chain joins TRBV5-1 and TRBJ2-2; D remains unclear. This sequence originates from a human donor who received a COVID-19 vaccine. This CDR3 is CASSDPPAAGELFF. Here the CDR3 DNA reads TGCGCCAGCAGCGATCCACCGGCCGCCGGGGAGCTGTTTTTT.